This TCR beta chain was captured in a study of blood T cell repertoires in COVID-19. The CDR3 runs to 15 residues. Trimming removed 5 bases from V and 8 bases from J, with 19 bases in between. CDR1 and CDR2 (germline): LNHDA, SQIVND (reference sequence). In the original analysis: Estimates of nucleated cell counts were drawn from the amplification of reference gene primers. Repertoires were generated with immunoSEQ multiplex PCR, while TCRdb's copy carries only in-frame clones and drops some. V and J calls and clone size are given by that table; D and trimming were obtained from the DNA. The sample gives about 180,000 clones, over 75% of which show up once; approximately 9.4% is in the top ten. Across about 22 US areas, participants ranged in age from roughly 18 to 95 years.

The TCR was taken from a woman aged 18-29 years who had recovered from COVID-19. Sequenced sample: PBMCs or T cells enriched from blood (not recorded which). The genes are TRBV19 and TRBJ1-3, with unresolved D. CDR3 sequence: CASSPLRPGGDTIYF. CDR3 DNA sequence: TGTGCCAGTAGTCCCCTCCGGCCGGGAGGCGACACCATATATTTT. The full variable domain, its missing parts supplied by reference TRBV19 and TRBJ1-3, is DGGITQSPKYLFRKEGQNVTLSCEQNLNHDAMYWYRQDPGQGLRLIYYSQIVNDFQKGDIAEGYSVSREKKESFPLTVTSAQKNPTAFYLCASSPLRPGGDTIYFGEGSWLTVV.